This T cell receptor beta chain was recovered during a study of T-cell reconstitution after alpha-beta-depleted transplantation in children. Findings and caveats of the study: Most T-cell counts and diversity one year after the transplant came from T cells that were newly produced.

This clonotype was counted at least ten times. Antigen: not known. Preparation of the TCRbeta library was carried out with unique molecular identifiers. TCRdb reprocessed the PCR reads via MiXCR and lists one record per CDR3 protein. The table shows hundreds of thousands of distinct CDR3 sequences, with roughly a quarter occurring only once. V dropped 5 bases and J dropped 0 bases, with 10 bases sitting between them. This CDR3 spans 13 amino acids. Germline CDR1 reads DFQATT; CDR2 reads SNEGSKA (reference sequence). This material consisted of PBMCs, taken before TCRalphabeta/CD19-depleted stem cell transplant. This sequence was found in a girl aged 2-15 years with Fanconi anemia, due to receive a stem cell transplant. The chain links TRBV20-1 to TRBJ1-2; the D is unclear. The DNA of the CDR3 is TGCAGTGCTCTCCGGGGAGCTAACTATGGCTACACCTTC. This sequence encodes CSALRGANYGYTF.